The source of this T cell receptor beta chain is a study of OX40 agonist ivuxolimab in advanced cancers. As for the study in general: Every patient in dose escalation had hepatocellular carcinoma, melanoma, renal cell or head and neck cancer.

Study-wide points: The mean number of expanded clones was higher in CD8+ T cells than in CD4+. The authors did not determine the antigen specificity of the expanded peripheral T cells.

Samples of blood were obtained at baseline, on cycle 4 day 1, and on cycle 7 day 1. The germline V gene has CDR1 ENHRY and CDR2 SYGVKD. The CDR3 spans 16 residues. V lost 0 bases and J lost 0, with 11 bases in between. On this clone itself: The antigen remains unidentified.

The repertoire was sequenced with immunoSEQ multiplex PCR; TCRdb's copy has only in-frame clones and lacks some. The profile covers 75,000 to 100,000 clones, with around 80% appearing a single time and around 5% taken by the ten largest. This chain joins TRBV10-3 and TRBJ1-1; D ambiguous. This clonotype originated in an adult with an advanced solid tumor such as melanoma, head and neck, liver or kidney cancer. This sample comprised CD4+ or CD8+ T cells sorted from blood, obtained in a trial of the OX40 agonist ivuxolimab. This CDR3 reads CAISESRTRLNTEAFF. In nucleotides, the CDR3 is TGTGCCATCAGTGAGTCGAGAACACGGCTGAACACTGAAGCTTTCTTT.